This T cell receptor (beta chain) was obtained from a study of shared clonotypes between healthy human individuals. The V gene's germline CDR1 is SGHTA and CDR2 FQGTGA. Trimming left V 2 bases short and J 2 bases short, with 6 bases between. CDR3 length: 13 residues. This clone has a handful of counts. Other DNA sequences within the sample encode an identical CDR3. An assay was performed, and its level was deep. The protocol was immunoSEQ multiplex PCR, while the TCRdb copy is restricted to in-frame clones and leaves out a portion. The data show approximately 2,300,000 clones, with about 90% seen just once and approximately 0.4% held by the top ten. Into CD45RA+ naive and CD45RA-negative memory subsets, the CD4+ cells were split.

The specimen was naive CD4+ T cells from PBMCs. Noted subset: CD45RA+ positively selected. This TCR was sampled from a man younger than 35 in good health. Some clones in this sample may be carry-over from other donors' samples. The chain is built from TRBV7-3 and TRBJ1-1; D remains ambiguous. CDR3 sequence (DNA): TGTGCCAGCAGCTTATATGGTAACACTGAAGCTTTCTTT. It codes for CASSLYGNTEAFF.